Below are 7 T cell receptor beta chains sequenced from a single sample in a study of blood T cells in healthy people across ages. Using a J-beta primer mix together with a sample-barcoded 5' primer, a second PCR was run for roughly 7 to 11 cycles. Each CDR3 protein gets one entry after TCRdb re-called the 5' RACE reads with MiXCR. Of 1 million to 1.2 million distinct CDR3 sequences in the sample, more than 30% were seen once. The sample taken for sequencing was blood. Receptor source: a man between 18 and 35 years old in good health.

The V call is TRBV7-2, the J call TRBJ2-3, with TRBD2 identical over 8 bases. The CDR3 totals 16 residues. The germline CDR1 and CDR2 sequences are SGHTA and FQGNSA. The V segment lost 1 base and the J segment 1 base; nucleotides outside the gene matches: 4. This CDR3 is CASSLGVAGRTDTQYF. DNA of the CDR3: TGTGCCAGCAGCTTAGGGGTAGCGGGGCGCACAGATACGCAGTATTTT.

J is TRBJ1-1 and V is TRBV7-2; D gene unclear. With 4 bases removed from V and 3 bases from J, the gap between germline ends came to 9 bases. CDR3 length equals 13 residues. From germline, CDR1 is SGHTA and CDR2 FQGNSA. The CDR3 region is CASSSRLHTEAFF. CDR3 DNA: TGTGCCAGCAGCTCGAGGTTACACACTGAAGCTTTCTTT.

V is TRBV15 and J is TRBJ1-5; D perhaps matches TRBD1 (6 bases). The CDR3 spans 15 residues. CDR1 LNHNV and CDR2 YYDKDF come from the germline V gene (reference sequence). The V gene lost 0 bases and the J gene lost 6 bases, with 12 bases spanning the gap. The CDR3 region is CATSRDKGGRQPQHF. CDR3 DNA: TGTGCCACCAGCAGAGATAAGGGGGGCCGTCAGCCCCAGCATTTT.

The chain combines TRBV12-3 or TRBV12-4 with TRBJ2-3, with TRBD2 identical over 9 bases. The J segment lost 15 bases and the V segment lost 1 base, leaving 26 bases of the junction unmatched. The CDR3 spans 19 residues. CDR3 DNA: TGTGCCAGCAGTTTAGGGGTTGCCCTGGCGGGGACTAGCACAGATATGCAATATTTT. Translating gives CASSLGVALAGTSTDMQYF.

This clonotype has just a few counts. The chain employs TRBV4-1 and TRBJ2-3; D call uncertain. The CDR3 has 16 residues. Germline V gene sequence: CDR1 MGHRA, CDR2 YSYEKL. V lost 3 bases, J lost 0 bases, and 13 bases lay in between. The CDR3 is CASSHSPGPSTDTQYF. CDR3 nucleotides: TGCGCCAGCAGCCACTCTCCGGGTCCTAGCACAGATACGCAGTATTTT.

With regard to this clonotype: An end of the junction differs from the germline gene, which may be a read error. The CDR3 sequence is CAGSPSRENLFF. Written as DNA, the CDR3 is TGTGCCGGCAGTCCTTCTCGCGAAAATCTGTTTTTT. The V call is TRBV12-3 or TRBV12-4, the J call TRBJ1-4; unclear D gene. This CDR3 spans 12 amino acids.

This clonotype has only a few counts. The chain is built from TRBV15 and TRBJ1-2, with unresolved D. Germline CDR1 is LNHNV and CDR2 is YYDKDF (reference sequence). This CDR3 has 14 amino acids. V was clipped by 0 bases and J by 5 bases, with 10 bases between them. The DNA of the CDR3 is TGTGCCACCAGCAGAGATAACTGGTCATATGGCTACACCTTC. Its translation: CATSRDNWSYGYTF.